The clone carrying this TCR beta chain was counted at least ten times. Antigen: not known. The sample is drawn from a study of T cells in Graves' hyperthyroidism and ophthalmopathy. Study outcomes and limitations: In blood, most of the thyroid clonotypes expanded above 0.001 were also present.

The investigators amplified TCR beta CDR3 regions from RNA transcripts. First-round RT-PCR targeting the TCR CDR3 was performed with the HTBI primer set. TCRdb itself ran the multiplex PCR reads through MiXCR, one entry per CDR3 protein. The sample contains 250,000 to 300,000 distinct CDR3 sequences, about 15% of which appear only once. CDR3 length equals 16 residues. Germline trimming cut 5 bases from V and 7 bases from J; bases unmatched to any gene: 10. Germline V gene lookup returns CDR1 SGHAT and CDR2 FQNNGV. The source material was blood. The chain combines TRBV11-2 with TRBJ2-4, with 11 bases identical to TRBD2. The TCR was taken from a woman aged 45-65 years with Graves' hyperthyroidism that later progressed to Graves' ophthalmopathy. The CDR3, as DNA: TGTGCCAGCAGCCGACTAGCGGGAAAATCGGAGAACATTCAGTACTTC. Its translation is CASSRLAGKSENIQYF.